This T cell receptor (beta chain) stems from a study of cytomegalovirus exposure and HLA in healthy donors. Study-wide results and limits: Within an earlier analysis, most TCR beta V segments proved productive either about 90% or about 30% of the time. It was likely that a cluster of highly shared sequence variants was a sequencing artifact. Accurate HLA-A and HLA-B prediction from TCR beta sequences was reported for most subjects.

The PCR contained 60 Vbeta and 13 Jbeta primers. Clones were read by immunoSEQ multiplex PCR, and TCRdb kept only the in-frame ones, dropping some. The sample includes more than 85,000 clones, around a tenth of them seen just once. The germline CDR1 and CDR2 sequences are MDHEN and SYDVKM. This CDR3 has 14 amino acids. V lost 3 bases and J lost 3, with 10 bases in between. This clone was seen more than once but under ten times. Its antigen is unidentified. The chain links TRBV28 to TRBJ2-3; a possible D gene is TRBD1 (6 bases). Sequencing input: PBMCs. The sequence derives from a man between 45 and 60 years old in good health and CMV-seropositive. The CDR3 DNA sequence: TGTGCCAGCAGTTTGCGGCAGGGGACAGATACGCAGTATTTT. Translated, it gives CASSLRQGTDTQYF.